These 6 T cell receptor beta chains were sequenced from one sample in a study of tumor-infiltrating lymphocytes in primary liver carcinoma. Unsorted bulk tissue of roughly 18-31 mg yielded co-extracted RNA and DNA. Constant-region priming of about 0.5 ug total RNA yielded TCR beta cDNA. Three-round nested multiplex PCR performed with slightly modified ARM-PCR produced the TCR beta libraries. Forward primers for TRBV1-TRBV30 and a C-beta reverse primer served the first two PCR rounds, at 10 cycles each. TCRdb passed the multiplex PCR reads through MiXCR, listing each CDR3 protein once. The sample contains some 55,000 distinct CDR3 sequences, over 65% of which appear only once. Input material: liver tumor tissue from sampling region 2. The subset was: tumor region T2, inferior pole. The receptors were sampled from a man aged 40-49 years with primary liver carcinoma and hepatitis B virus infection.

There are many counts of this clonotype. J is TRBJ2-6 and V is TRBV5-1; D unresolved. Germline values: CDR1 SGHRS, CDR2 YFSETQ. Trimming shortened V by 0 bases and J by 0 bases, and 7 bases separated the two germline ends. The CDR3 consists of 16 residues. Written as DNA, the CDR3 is TGCGCCAGCAGCTTGGATGTGTTCTCTGGGGCCAACGTCCTGACTTTC. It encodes CASSLDVFSGANVLTF.

CDR3 DNA: TGTGCCAGCAGCATGGAAATCGGACTAGCCATAGGTGAGCAGTTCTTC. Amino acids: CASSMEIGLAIGEQFF. The V gene is TRBV11-2, the J gene TRBJ2-1; 8 positions match TRBD2. Trimming removed 5 bases from V and 9 bases from J; junction bases left unmatched: 15. This CDR3 region has 16 residues. Germline V gene sequence: CDR1 SGHAT, CDR2 FQNNGV.

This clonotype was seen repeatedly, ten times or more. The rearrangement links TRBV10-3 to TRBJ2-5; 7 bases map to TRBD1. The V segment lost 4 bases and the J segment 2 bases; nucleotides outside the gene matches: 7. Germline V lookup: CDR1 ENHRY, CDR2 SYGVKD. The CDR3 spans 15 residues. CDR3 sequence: CAISGRQGSQETQYF. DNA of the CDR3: TGTGCCATCAGTGGGAGACAGGGCTCTCAAGAGACCCAGTACTTC.

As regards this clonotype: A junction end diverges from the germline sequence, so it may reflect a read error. The CDR3 region is CAISVRTANTGELVF. DNA for the CDR3: TGTGCCATCAGTGTGAGGACAGCGAACACCGGGGAGCTGGTTTTT. This chain joins TRBV10-3 and TRBJ2-2; tentative D call: TRBD1 (6 bases). CDR1 is ENHRY, CDR2 SYGVKD, per germline. This CDR3 spans 15 amino acids.

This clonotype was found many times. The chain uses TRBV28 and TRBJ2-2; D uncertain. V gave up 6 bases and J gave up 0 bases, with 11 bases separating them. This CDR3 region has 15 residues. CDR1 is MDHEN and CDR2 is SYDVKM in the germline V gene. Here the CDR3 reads CASRVKVANTGELFF. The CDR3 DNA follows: TGTGCCAGCAGGGTAAAGGTAGCGAACACCGGGGAGCTGTTTTTT.

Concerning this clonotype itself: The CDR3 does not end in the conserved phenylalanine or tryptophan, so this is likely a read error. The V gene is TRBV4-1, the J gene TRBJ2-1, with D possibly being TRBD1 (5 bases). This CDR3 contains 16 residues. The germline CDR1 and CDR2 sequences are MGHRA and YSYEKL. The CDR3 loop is CTSSQAKQELYNEQFS. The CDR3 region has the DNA TGCACCAGCAGCCAAGCGAAACAGGAGTTGTACAATGAGCAGTTCTCC.